Below are 8 T cell receptor beta chains sequenced from a single sample in a study of CXCR3-negative and CXCR3-positive naive CD8 T cells. The TRB cDNA libraries were prepared by 5' RACE with UMI labels. TCRdb reworked the 5' RACE reads into one entry per CDR3 protein, no DNA. The sample spans over 70,000 distinct CDR3 sequences; the ten largest clones claim approximately 1.1%. Sample: naive CXCR3- CD8+ T cells from blood. Subset reported: CD45RO-CCR7+CD27+CD95- naive CD8+ T cells lacking CXCR3 (TNR3-). The receptors come from a human donor in good health. Some clones in this sample may be carry-over from other donors' samples.

The V and J genes are TRBV29-1 and TRBJ1-2. The CDR3 runs to 15 residues. Germline CDR1 is SQVTM and CDR2 is ANQGSEA. CDR3 sequence: CSVELPTGGFYGYTF.

V usage is TRBV28 and J usage is TRBJ1-5; TCRdb names TRBD1, which stays unverified in the absence of DNA. CDR1 MDHEN and CDR2 SYDVKM come from the germline V gene. CDR3 length: 15 amino acids. The CDR3 protein is CASRGTVLSNQPQHF.

This clonotype is called medium-sized based on its frequency. The chain joins TRBV15 to TRBJ2-7. CDR1 and CDR2 from the germline V gene are LNHNV and YYDKDF (reference sequence). CDR3 size: 15 residues. The CDR3 spells CATSREPDAAYEQYF.

The rearrangement uses TRBV4-3 and TRBJ2-7; there is no DNA to check the TCRdb D call of TRBD1. Germline lookup yields CDR1 LGHNA and CDR2 YSLEER. The CDR3 extends over 14 amino acids. The CDR3: CASSQGQGMGEQYF.

J is TRBJ1-2 and V is TRBV12-3 or TRBV12-4; TCRdb gives TRBD1 as the D gene, but with no DNA this cannot be confirmed. This CDR3 is built from 14 residues. The chain's CDR3 is CASSSQGATYGYTF.

This CDR3 is CASSGQGIDYGYTF. The V and J genes are TRBV19 and TRBJ1-2; TCRdb calls TRBD1, which cannot be checked without DNA. Per the germline V gene, CDR1 is LNHDA and CDR2 is SQIVND (reference sequence). The CDR3 has 14 residues.

The chain couples TRBV27 to TRBJ2-1; TCRdb lists TRBD1, though no DNA is available to test this call. The CDR3 length is 15 residues. Germline loops: CDR1 MNHEY, CDR2 SMNVEV (reference sequence). CDR3 loop: CASSPAPTGHNEQFF.

The chain has TRBV6-4 and TRBJ2-2. Germline V gene lookup returns CDR1 MRHNA and CDR2 SNTAGT. The CDR3 has 16 amino acids. The CDR3: CASSDDPNTNTGELFF.